A single sample is the source of the 28 T cell receptor beta chains below, sequenced in a study of blood T cells in healthy people across ages. For the second PCR, which ran for about 7 to 11 cycles, a sample-barcoded 5' primer and a J-beta primer mix were used. TCRdb reanalysed the 5' RACE reads using MiXCR and keeps one entry per CDR3 protein. The data hold over 600,000 distinct CDR3 sequences, with under 25% observed a single time. Sequenced material: blood. These receptors were taken from a man between 65 and 85 years old in good health.

V gene TRBV7-2 combines with J gene TRBJ2-4; 7 positions agree with TRBD1. V shed 1 base, J shed 6 bases, and the junction held 15 bases outside the gene matches. Germline V lookup: CDR1 SGHTA, CDR2 FQGNSA. The CDR3 has 18 residues. In DNA, the CDR3 is TGTGCCAGCAGCTTAGGGTGGACGGGACAGCAAAGGGTAAACATTCAGTACTTC. The encoded protein is CASSLGWTGQQRVNIQYF. The complete variable domain, with remaining parts taken from reference TRBV7-2 and TRBJ2-4, reads GAGVSQSPSNKVTEKGKDVELRCDPISGHTALYWYRQSLGQGLEFLIYFQGNSAPDKSGLPSDRFSAERTGGSVSTLTIQRTQQEDSAVYLCASSLGWTGQQRVNIQYFGAGTRLSVL.

V is TRBV14 and J is TRBJ1-3, with D uncertain. Per germline, CDR1 SGHDN and CDR2 FVKESK. The germline V and J ends were trimmed by 4 bases and 0 bases, with 16 bases remaining between them. CDR3 length: 17 amino acids. CDR3 in DNA: TGTGCCAGCAGCCCCCGAATAGCCAGTCTCTCTGGAAACACCATATATTTT. Translating gives CASSPRIASLSGNTIYF.

This clonotype was counted only a few times. The V call is TRBV5-4, the J call TRBJ2-7, with D possibly TRBD1 on 6 matching bases. This CDR3 contains 12 residues. Germline loops: CDR1 SGHNT, CDR2 YYREEE (reference sequence). V was pared by 3 bases and J by 3 bases, with 7 bases between. CDR3 sequence: CASSYRDYEQYF. In nucleotides, the CDR3 is TGTGCCAGCAGCTACAGGGACTACGAGCAGTACTTC.

The chain recombines TRBV20-1 with TRBJ2-5; D gene ambiguous. The DNA end is a closer match to TRBJ2-1, so the J assignment may be wrong. This CDR3 spans 15 amino acids. CDR1 and CDR2 from the germline V gene are DFQATT and SNEGSKA (reference sequence). CDR3 amino acids: CSAREIGGLYNEQFF. The DNA of the CDR3 is TGCAGTGCTAGAGAAATAGGTGGTCTATACAATGAGCAGTTCTTC.

The rearrangement uses TRBV20-1 and TRBJ2-1; the D gene is possibly TRBD1 (6 bases). Trimming shortened V by 6 bases and J by 5 bases, and 17 bases separated the two germline ends. Per the germline V gene, CDR1 is DFQATT and CDR2 is SNEGSKA (reference sequence). CDR3 size: 14 residues. The CDR3 sequence: CSAGQGPRNNEQFF. CDR3 nucleotides: TGCAGTGCCGGGCAGGGGCCGCGGAACAATGAGCAGTTCTTC.

This clonotype was observed a few times. The rearrangement uses TRBV20-1 and TRBJ2-7, with D perhaps matching TRBD2 (5 bases). This CDR3 has 13 residues. With 4 bases removed from V and 4 bases from J, the gap between germline ends came to 14 bases. CDR1 is DFQATT, CDR2 SNEGSKA, per germline (reference sequence). CDR3 nucleotides: TGCAGTGCTACCCAAACTACTAGGTACGAGCAGTACTTC. It is translated as CSATQTTRYEQYF.

The J gene is TRBJ2-1, the V gene TRBV2; D uncertain. This CDR3 has 16 residues. The germline V and J ends were trimmed by 6 bases and 0 bases, with 15 bases remaining between them. The germline V gene encodes CDR1 SNHLY and CDR2 FYNNEI. The CDR3 spells CASSPPGHSSYNEQFF. In nucleotides, the CDR3 is TGTGCCAGCAGCCCCCCGGGCCACAGCTCCTACAATGAGCAGTTCTTC. Filled out from reference TRBV2 and TRBJ2-1, the complete variable domain reads EPEVTQTPSHQVTQMGQEVILRCVPISNHLYFYWYRQILGQKVEFLVSFYNNEISEKSEIFDDQFSVERPDGSNFTLKIRSTKLEDSAMYFCASSPPGHSSYNEQFFGPGTRLTVL.

This clonotype was found a few times. The chain couples TRBV9 to TRBJ2-1; D gene uncertain. The CDR3 consists of 13 residues. The V gene lost 3 bases and the J gene lost 15 bases, with 19 bases spanning the gap. Germline-derived CDR1 and CDR2 are SGDLS and YYNGEE. CDR3 sequence reads: CASSAQESRVLFF. The CDR3, as DNA: TGTGCCAGCAGCGCCCAAGAGAGTCGCGTACTGTTCTTC.

This clonotype came up a few times. The chain employs TRBV6-2 or TRBV6-3 and TRBJ2-5, with 7 positions matching TRBD2. The J call may not be correct, given that the DNA end is closer to TRBJ2-7. The germline gives CDR1 MNHEY, CDR2 SVGEGT. This CDR3 comprises 14 residues. The CDR3 region is CASSFTSEGLEQYF. The CDR3 DNA is TGTGCCAGCAGTTTTACTAGCGAGGGCCTCGAGCAGTACTTC.

The chain is built from TRBV5-1 and TRBJ2-3; TRBD2 aligns across 10 bases. There are 14 residues in the CDR3. Per the germline V gene, CDR1 is SGHRS and CDR2 is YFSETQ. Unmatched junction bases numbered 5, after V lost 4 bases and J lost 6 bases. This CDR3 is CASSPLAGVDTQYF. The CDR3 DNA is TGCGCCAGCAGCCCCCTAGCGGGAGTGGATACGCAGTATTTT.

This clonotype occurred many times. The V gene is TRBV7-9, the J gene TRBJ2-4; 7 bases align to TRBD1. The CDR3 is made up of 15 amino acids. Trimming took 4 bases from V and 0 from J; bases not matched to a gene: 3. Germline V CDR1 and CDR2: SEHNR, FQNEAQ (reference sequence). DNA of the CDR3: TGTGCCAGCAGCTCGACAGGGTTAGCCAAAAACATTCAGTACTTC. Translated: CASSSTGLAKNIQYF.

This clonotype was recorded a few times. The chain couples TRBV4-2 to TRBJ2-2; weak D call: TRBD1 (5 bases). The CDR3 extends over 17 amino acids. Germline loops: CDR1 LGHNA, CDR2 YNFKEQ. Deletions cut 0 bases from V and 6 bases from J, with 17 bases between. The CDR3 sequence: CASSQDLRTPGPGELFF. In DNA, the CDR3 is TGTGCCAGCAGCCAAGATCTTCGGACACCCGGACCCGGGGAGCTGTTTTTT.

The V call is TRBV28, the J call TRBJ2-5, with unresolved D. V lost 7 bases, J lost 1 base, and 7 bases lay in between. There are 12 residues in the CDR3. Germline V gene sequence: CDR1 MDHEN, CDR2 SYDVKM. The CDR3 region is CASTTRQETQYF. CDR3 nucleotide sequence: TGTGCCAGCACCACTCGCCAAGAGACCCAGTACTTC.

V usage is TRBV29-1 and J usage is TRBJ2-1, with D maybe TRBD2 (5 bases). Germline loops: CDR1 SQVTM, CDR2 ANQGSEA. The CDR3 spans 12 residues. Trimming took off 5 bases at V and 5 bases at J, with 10 bases between the two ends. This CDR3 reads CSVSKGDNEQFF. CDR3 nucleotides: TGCAGCGTTTCGAAGGGAGACAATGAGCAGTTCTTC.

This clonotype was seen a few times. The CDR3 is CASRLTGGASPETQYF. In nucleotides, the CDR3 is TGTGCCAGCAGACTAACGGGAGGAGCGAGTCCAGAGACCCAGTACTTC. This chain links TRBV11-2 with TRBJ2-5, with 7 bases lining up with TRBD2. The CDR3 length is 16 residues. V gave up 6 bases and J gave up 4 bases; unmatched junction bases: 14. CDR1 and CDR2 from the germline V gene are SGHAT and FQNNGV. Looking up the rest from reference TRBV11-2 and TRBJ2-5 gives the full variable domain: EAGVAQSPRYKIIEKRQSVAFWCNPISGHATLYWYQQILGQGPKLLIQFQNNGVVDDSQLPKDRFSAERLKGVDSTLKIQPAKLEDSAVYLCASRLTGGASPETQYFGPGTRLLVL.

In its sample, this clonotype was seen a few times. The rearrangement links TRBV15 to TRBJ2-7; 9 positions agree with TRBD1. From germline, CDR1 is LNHNV and CDR2 YYDKDF (reference sequence). The V and J ends lost 5 bases and 4 bases, in that order; junction bases with no gene match: 9. The CDR3 consists of 15 residues. CDR3 sequence: CATSPTPDRGYEQYF. The CDR3 DNA reads as TGTGCCACCAGCCCGACTCCGGACAGGGGATACGAGCAGTACTTC.

In its sample, this clonotype was seen a few times. The chain employs TRBV7-9 and TRBJ2-1; the match to TRBD1 covers 8 bases. Germline loops: CDR1 SEHNR, CDR2 FQNEAQ (reference sequence). The CDR3 is 16 amino acids. Trimming removed 3 bases from V and 4 bases from J; junction bases left unmatched: 8. The CDR3 nucleotides read TGTGCCAGCAGCTTCTACCGGGACAGGTATTACAATGAGCAGTTCTTC. Its protein is CASSFYRDRYYNEQFF. The complete variable domain, with remaining parts taken from reference TRBV7-9 and TRBJ2-1, reads DTGVSQNPRHKITKRGQNVTFRCDPISEHNRLYWYRQTLGQGPEFLTYFQNEAQLEKSRLLSDRFSAERPKGSFSTLEIQRTEQGDSAMYLCASSFYRDRYYNEQFFGPGTRLTVL.

This clonotype was seen a few times. The genes are TRBV6-2 or TRBV6-3 and TRBJ2-2, with D perhaps matching TRBD2 (5 bases). V was shortened by 3 bases and J by 2 bases, with 10 bases between the two germline ends. The CDR3 covers 15 residues. From germline, CDR1 is MNHEY and CDR2 SVGEGT. The CDR3 sequence is CASSYQAGNTGELFF. The CDR3 nucleotides read TGTGCCAGCAGTTATCAGGCGGGCAACACCGGGGAGCTGTTTTTT.

This clonotype came up a few times. This sequence joins TRBV5-1 and TRBJ1-4; possibly TRBD1 for D (5 bases). Trimming took off 1 base at V and 6 bases at J, with 13 bases between the two ends. Germline V gene data show CDR1 as SGHRS and CDR2 as YFSETQ. The CDR3 is 15 residues long. The CDR3 DNA follows: TGCGCCAGCAGCTTGTCCAGGGAGGGGTATGAAAAACTGTTTTTT. Encoded protein: CASSLSREGYEKLFF. Drawing the rest from reference TRBV5-1 and TRBJ1-4, the complete variable domain is KAGVTQTPRYLIKTRGQQVTLSCSPISGHRSVSWYQQTPGQGLQFLFEYFSETQRNKGNFPGRFSGRQFSNSRSEMNVSTLELGDSALYLCASSLSREGYEKLFFGSGTQLSVL.

This clonotype has a handful of counts. This chain joins TRBV20-1 and TRBJ1-4; D not resolved. This CDR3 is built from 16 residues. Deletions cut 2 bases from V and 0 bases from J, with 13 bases between. Germline V lookup: CDR1 DFQATT, CDR2 SNEGSKA (reference sequence). CDR3 amino acids: CSARPWGSATNEKLFF. The CDR3 DNA follows: TGCAGTGCTAGACCTTGGGGTTCGGCAACTAATGAAAAACTGTTTTTT.

The rearrangement uses TRBV4-2 and TRBJ2-5, with a tentative D call TRBD2 (5 bases). V was trimmed by 1 base and J by 5 bases, leaving 17 bases between them. Per the germline V gene, CDR1 is LGHNA and CDR2 is YNFKEQ. This CDR3 is 16 amino acids long. DNA for the CDR3: TGTGCCAGCAGCCAAGGATCCAGCGGTGCCTTGGAGACCCAGTACTTC. Protein: CASSQGSSGALETQYF.

The sample holds a few counts of this clonotype. The chain recombines TRBV4-3 with TRBJ2-5; a weak D match, TRBD2 (5 bases). V dropped 0 bases and J dropped 9 bases, with 11 bases sitting between them. This CDR3 comprises 13 residues. Germline CDR1 reads LGHNA; CDR2 reads YSLEER. CDR3: CASSQDPRRAQYF. The DNA for the CDR3 is TGCGCCAGCAGCCAAGATCCACGGCGGGCCCAGTACTTC.

J is TRBJ2-5 and V is TRBV20-1, with TRBD2 matching 12 bases. The DNA end is more similar to TRBJ2-1, so the J call may be wrong. Per the germline V gene, CDR1 is DFQATT and CDR2 is SNEGSKA (reference sequence). The CDR3 extends over 16 amino acids. CDR3 coding DNA: TGCAGTGCTAGAGAGGGGAGACTAGCGGGAGATGATGAGCAGTTCTTC. Translating gives CSAREGRLAGDDEQFF.

The chain has TRBV29-1 and TRBJ2-4; 10 bases line up with TRBD1. The ends lost 6 bases at V and 0 bases at J; junction bases unmatched: 11. Per germline, CDR1 SQVTM and CDR2 ANQGSEA. This CDR3 has 17 amino acids. CDR3: CSVAGQGIVLAKNIQYF. In nucleotides, the CDR3 is TGCAGCGTCGCGGGACAGGGGATTGTCTTAGCCAAAAACATTCAGTACTTC.

This clonotype was picked up a small number of times. One end of the junction does not line up with germline, which may come from a read error. The gene calls are TRBV5-1 and TRBJ2-5; D could derive from TRBD1 or TRBD2 (5 bases each). Germline CDR1 and CDR2: SGHRS and YFSETQ. This CDR3 is built from 14 residues. CDR3 sequence (DNA): TGCGCCAGCAGCCGGGACGGGGTACAAGAGACCCGGTACTTC. Residues: CASSRDGVQETRYF.

This rearrangement joins TRBV15 to TRBJ2-1; TRBD1 is a possible D gene (6 bases). CDR3 length: 16 amino acids. CDR1 is LNHNV, CDR2 YYDKDF, per germline (reference sequence). V was clipped by 0 bases and J by 3 bases, with 12 bases between them. Written as DNA, the CDR3 is TGTGCCACCAGCAGAGATCGGGTAGGGGGCTACAATGAGCAGTTCTTC. It translates to CATSRDRVGGYNEQFF.

In this sample, this clonotype turned up many times. V is TRBV20-1 and J is TRBJ2-7; D is possibly TRBD2 (6 bases). The germline V gene has CDR1 DFQATT and CDR2 SNEGSKA (reference sequence). This CDR3 has 13 residues. Trimming removed 7 bases from V and 5 bases from J, with 18 bases in between. The chain's CDR3 is CSGGTGVRNEQYF. CDR3 sequence (DNA): TGCAGTGGGGGGACTGGGGTTCGGAACGAGCAGTACTTC.

The J gene is TRBJ2-3, the V gene TRBV27; 8 nucleotides line up with TRBD2. The CDR3 length is 15 residues. V lost 1 base, J lost 2 bases, and 2 bases stayed unmatched. CDR1 is MNHEY, CDR2 SMNVEV, per germline (reference sequence). The CDR3 coding sequence is TGTGCCAGCAGTTTATTAGCGGGGTTCACAGATACGCAGTATTTT. Translated, it gives CASSLLAGFTDTQYF.